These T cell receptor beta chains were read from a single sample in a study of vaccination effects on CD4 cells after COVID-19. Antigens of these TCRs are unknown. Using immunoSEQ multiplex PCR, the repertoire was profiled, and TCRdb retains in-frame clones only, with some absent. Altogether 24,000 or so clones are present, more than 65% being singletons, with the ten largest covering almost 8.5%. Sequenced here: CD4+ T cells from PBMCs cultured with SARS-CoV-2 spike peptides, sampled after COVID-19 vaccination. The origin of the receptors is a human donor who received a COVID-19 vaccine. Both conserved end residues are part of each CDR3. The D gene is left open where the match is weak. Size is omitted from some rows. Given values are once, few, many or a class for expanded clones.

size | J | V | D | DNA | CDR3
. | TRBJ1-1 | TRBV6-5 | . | TGTGCCAGCAGTTACGCGGCAGGGGAAACTGAAGCTTTCTTT | CASSYAAGETEAFF
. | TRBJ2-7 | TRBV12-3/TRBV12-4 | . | TGTGCCAGCAACCTGGGAAGCTCCTACGAGCAGTACTTC | CASNLGSSYEQYF
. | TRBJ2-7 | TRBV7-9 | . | TGTGCCAGCAGCCCAGGGGCGCACTACGAGCAGTACTTC | CASSPGAHYEQYF
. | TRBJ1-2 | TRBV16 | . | TGTGCCAGCAGCCAATTAGGGGAGGCAAACTATGGCTACACCTTC | CASSQLGEANYGYTF
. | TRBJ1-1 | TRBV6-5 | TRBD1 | TGTGCCAGCAGGAGGGTCAGGGGGGATACTGAAGCTTTCTTT | CASRRVRGDTEAFF
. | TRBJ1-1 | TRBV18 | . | TGTGCCAGCTCACCCGAGCTGAACACTGAAGCTTTCTTT | CASSPELNTEAFF
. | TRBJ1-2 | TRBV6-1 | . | TGTGCCAGCAGTGAATCTAGGACAGTTAACTATGGCTACACCTTC | CASSESRTVNYGYTF
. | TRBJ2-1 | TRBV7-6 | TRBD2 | TGTGCCAGCAGCCAGGAGGTAGCGGGAAGCTCCTACAATGAGCAGTTCTTC | CASSQEVAGSSYNEQFF
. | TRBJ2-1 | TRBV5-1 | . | TGCGCCAGCAGCTTTTCATCAGATAACAATGAGCAGTTCTTC | CASSFSSDNNEQFF
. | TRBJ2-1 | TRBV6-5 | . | TGTGCCAGCAGTATCTACAATGAGCAGTTCTTC | CASSIYNEQFF
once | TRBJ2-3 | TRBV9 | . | TGTGCCAGCAGCCCTCAAGCGGGCAGCACAGATACGCAGTATTTT | CASSPQAGSTDTQYF
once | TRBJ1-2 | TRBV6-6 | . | TGTGCCAGCAGTTACGGCTCTGGGGGCCTCAACTATGGCTACACCTTC | CASSYGSGGLNYGYTF
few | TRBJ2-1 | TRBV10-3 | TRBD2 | TGTGCCATCAGACTAGCGGGGGATTCCTACAATGAGCAGTTCTTC | CAIRLAGDSYNEQFF
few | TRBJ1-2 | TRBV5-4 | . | TGTGCCAGCAGGGCCCCCTCAGGCTCTACCTATGGCTACACCTTC | CASRAPSGSTYGYTF
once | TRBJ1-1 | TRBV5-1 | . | TGCGCCAGCAATACACCCCCTGACAGCAACACTGAAGCTTTCTTT | CASNTPPDSNTEAFF
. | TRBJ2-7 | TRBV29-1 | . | TGCAGCGTTGAAGTGGACAGATCCTACGAGCAGTACTTC | CSVEVDRSYEQYF
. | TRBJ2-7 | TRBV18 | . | TGTGCCAGCTCACCGAATGAGGGCGAGCAGTACTTC | CASSPNEGEQYF
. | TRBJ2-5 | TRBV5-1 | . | TGCGCCAGCAGCTTGGCGGCACAAGAGACCCAGTACTTC | CASSLAAQETQYF
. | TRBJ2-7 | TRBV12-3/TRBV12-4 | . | TGTGCCAGCAGTCGAGGCGGGGCCTACGAGCAGTACTTC | CASSRGGAYEQYF
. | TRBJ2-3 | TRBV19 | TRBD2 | TGTGCCAGTAGTAGGCTAGCGGCGGGTTTGGATACGCAGTATTTT | CASSRLAAGLDTQYF
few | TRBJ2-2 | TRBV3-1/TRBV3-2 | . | TGTGCCAGCAGCCAACGGGGCTGGTATAACACCGGGGAGCTGTTTTTT | CASSQRGWYNTGELFF
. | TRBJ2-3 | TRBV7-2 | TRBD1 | TGTGCCAGCAGCTTAACAGGGGATTGGGGGACAGATACGCAGTATTTT | CASSLTGDWGTDTQYF
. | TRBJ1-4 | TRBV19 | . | TGTGCCAGTAGTCCTCAAGACAGGATAAATGAAAAACTGTTTTTT | CASSPQDRINEKLFF
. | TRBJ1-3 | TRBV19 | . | TGTGCCAGTAGTATGCGGGCCGCAGCAGCCAACACCATATATTTT | CASSMRAAAANTIYF
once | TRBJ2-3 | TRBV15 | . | TGTGCCACCAGAGCCCTGGGGGTCACAGATACGCAGTATTTT | CATRALGVTDTQYF
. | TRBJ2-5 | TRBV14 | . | TGTGCCAGCAGCCGTAGGTCGGAGACCCAGTACTTC | CASSRRSETQYF
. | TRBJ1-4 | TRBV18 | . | TGTGCCAGCTCACCGAGGCAGGGGACAACTAATGAAAAACTGTTTTTT | CASSPRQGTTNEKLFF
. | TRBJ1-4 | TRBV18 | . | TGTGCCAGCTCACCACGTCAGAATCTAGAAAAACTGTTTTTT | CASSPRQNLEKLFF
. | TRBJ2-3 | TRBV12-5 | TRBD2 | TGTGCTAGTGGGGGCGGGGGTACCACAGATACGCAGTATTTT | CASGGGGTTDTQYF
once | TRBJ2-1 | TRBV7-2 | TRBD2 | TGTGCCAGCAGCTTATCGGGGGAGGGATTCAATGAGCAGTTCTTC | CASSLSGEGFNEQFF
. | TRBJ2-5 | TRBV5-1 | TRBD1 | TGCGCCAGCAGCTTAAATCCGACAGGGGCCGAAGAGACCCAGTACTTC | CASSLNPTGAEETQYF
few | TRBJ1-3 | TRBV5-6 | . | TGTGCCAGCAGTTACACAGGTTACTCTGGAAACACCATATATTTT | CASSYTGYSGNTIYF
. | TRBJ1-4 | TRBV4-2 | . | TGTGCCAGCAGCCAAACGGGACAAGGAAATGAAAAACTGTTTTTT | CASSQTGQGNEKLFF
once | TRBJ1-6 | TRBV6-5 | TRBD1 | TGTGCCAGCAGTTATTCCGCCGGGACAGGCAGATCACCCCTCCACTTT | CASSYSAGTGRSPLHF
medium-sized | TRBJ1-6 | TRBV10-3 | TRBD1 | TGTGCCATCAGTGATTCCGGGACAGATAATTCACCCCTCCACTTT | CAISDSGTDNSPLHF
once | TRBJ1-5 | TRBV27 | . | TGTGCCAGCAGTACCTGGGGGGACGGATATAGCAATCAGCCCCAGCATTTT | CASSTWGDGYSNQPQHF
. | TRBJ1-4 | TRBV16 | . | TGTGCCAGCAGCCAAAGCCAGGGCCTTCCAACTAATGAAAAACTGTTTTTT | CASSQSQGLPTNEKLFF
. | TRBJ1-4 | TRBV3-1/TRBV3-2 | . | TGTGCCAGCAGCCAGACGGTGGGGGGTGAAAAACTGTTTTTT | CASSQTVGGEKLFF
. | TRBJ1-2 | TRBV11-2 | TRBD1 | TGTGCCAGCAGCGCCCAGACAGGGCTTGGCTACACCTTC | CASSAQTGLGYTF
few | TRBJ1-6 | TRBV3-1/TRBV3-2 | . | TGTGCCAGCACCCGAGAGGGGAAGAATTCACCCCTCCACTTT | CASTREGKNSPLHF